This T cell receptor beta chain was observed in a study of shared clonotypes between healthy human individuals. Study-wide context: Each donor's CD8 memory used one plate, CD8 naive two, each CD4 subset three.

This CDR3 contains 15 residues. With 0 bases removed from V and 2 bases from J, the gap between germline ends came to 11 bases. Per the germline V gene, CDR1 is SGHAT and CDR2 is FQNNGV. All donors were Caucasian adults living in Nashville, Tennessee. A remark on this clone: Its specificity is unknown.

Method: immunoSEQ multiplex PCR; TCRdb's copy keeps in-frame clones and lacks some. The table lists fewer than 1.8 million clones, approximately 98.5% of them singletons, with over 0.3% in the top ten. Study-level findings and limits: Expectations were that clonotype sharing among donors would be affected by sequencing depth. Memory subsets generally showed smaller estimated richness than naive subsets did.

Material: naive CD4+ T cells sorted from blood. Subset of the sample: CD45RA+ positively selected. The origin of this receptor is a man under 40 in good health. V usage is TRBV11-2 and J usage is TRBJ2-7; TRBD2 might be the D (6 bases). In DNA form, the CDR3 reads TGTGCCAGCAGCTTAGAGGCGGGACTGACCTACGAGCAGTACTTC. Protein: CASSLEAGLTYEQYF.